One and the same sample provided the 27 T cell receptor beta chains below, sequenced in a study of CD8+ T cells in alopecia areata. cDNA prepared by RNA extraction and subsequent reverse transcription served as the template for sequencing. TCRdb's table, derived via immunoSEQ multiplex PCR, lists solely in-frame clones and lacks some. The table has roughly 200,000 clones, around 63% seen once. Sequencing was performed on CD4+ T cells sorted from blood, taken at week 0. These receptors were collected from a human donor with alopecia areata.

The chain is built from TRBV6-5 and TRBJ2-6, with D tentatively TRBD1 (6 bases). Per the germline V gene, CDR1 is MNHEY and CDR2 is SVGAGI. The CDR3 length is 16 residues. Trimming pared 6 bases from V and 3 bases from J, leaving 15 bases between. CDR3 residues: CASSYQNRVGANVLTF. As DNA, the CDR3 is TGTGCCAGCAGCTACCAAAACAGGGTTGGGGCCAACGTCCTGACTTTC.

The chain couples TRBV7-7 to TRBJ2-5, with 8 bases lining up with TRBD1. The J segment lost 5 bases and the V segment lost 5 bases, leaving 10 bases of the junction unmatched. The CDR3 is 15 amino acids. Per germline, CDR1 SSHAT and CDR2 FNYEAQ (reference sequence). In nucleotides, the CDR3 is TGTGCCAGCAGCCGGGGGACAGGACTTCGGGAGACCCAGTACTTC. It encodes CASSRGTGLRETQYF.

The chain is built from TRBV9 and TRBJ2-3; TRBD1 might be the D (6 bases). CDR1 is SGDLS, CDR2 YYNGEE, per germline. V was cut by 4 bases and J by 2 bases, with 14 bases left in between. This CDR3 spans 15 amino acids. CDR3 DNA sequence: TGTGCCAGCAGCTTCAGGGGCGGCTACACAGATACGCAGTATTTT. It specifies CASSFRGGYTDTQYF.

The chain recombines TRBV6-1 with TRBJ2-2; 7 bases map to TRBD1. In germline, CDR1 is MNHNS, CDR2 SASEGT. Trimming removed 5 bases from V and 3 bases from J; junction bases left unmatched: 6. The CDR3 covers 15 residues. The CDR3 loop reads CASSLGTEYTGELFF. For the CDR3, the DNA is TGTGCCAGCAGTTTAGGGACAGAATACACCGGGGAGCTGTTTTTT.

This clone came up a few times. This chain joins TRBV11-1 and TRBJ2-1; weak D call: TRBD2 (5 bases). This CDR3 spans 11 amino acids. Germline V CDR1 and CDR2: SGHAT, FQDESV (reference sequence). The V and J ends lost 7 bases and 15 bases respectively, with 16 bases between them. The DNA for the CDR3 is TGTGCCAGCACCGGAGAGGGCGGACGGTTCTTC. Translation: CASTGEGGRFF.

The chain carries TRBV5-1 and TRBJ2-7; 8 nucleotides align to TRBD1. CDR1 and CDR2 (germline): SGHRS, YFSETQ. The junction had 4 bases not matched to a gene; V was cut back by 6 bases and J by 5 bases. The CDR3 consists of 12 residues. DNA for the CDR3: TGCGCCAGCACCGAGACAGGGGACGAGCAGTACTTC. This codes for CASTETGDEQYF.

This chain uses TRBV29-1 with TRBJ1-1; 7 positions agree with TRBD1. J lost 4 bases, V lost 6 bases, and 11 bases had no gene match. The germline V gene encodes CDR1 SQVTM and CDR2 ANQGSEA. The CDR3 runs 14 residues. In DNA, the CDR3 is TGCAGCGTAGTACCCCAGGGGGGGGTCACTGAAGCTTTCTTT. Residues: CSVVPQGGVTEAFF. Together with reference TRBV29-1 and TRBJ1-1, the CDR3 gives the full variable domain: SAVISQKPSRDICQRGTSLTIQCQVDSQVTMMFWYRQQPGQSLTLIATANQGSEATYESGFVIDKFPISRPNLTFSTLTVSNMSPEDSSIYLCSVVPQGGVTEAFFGQGTRLTVV.

The chain is built from TRBV7-6 and TRBJ2-7; the match to TRBD1 covers 11 bases. V was clipped by 4 bases and J by 2 bases; unmatched bases: 1. CDR3 length: 14 residues. The V gene's germline CDR1 is SGHVS and CDR2 FNYEAQ. In nucleotides, the CDR3 is TGTGCCAGCAGCTCGGGACAGGGGGCCTACGAGCAGTACTTC. Protein: CASSSGQGAYEQYF.

The rearrangement joins TRBV25-1 to TRBJ1-1, with D hard to call. V dropped 3 bases and J dropped 0 bases, with 2 bases sitting between them. The CDR3 sequence is 12 residues long. Looked up from germline, CDR1 is MGHDK and CDR2 is SYGVNS. The CDR3 DNA is TGTGCCAGCAGTGACGTGAACACTGAAGCTTTCTTT. Protein sequence: CASSDVNTEAFF.

Here the CDR3 DNA reads TGCGCCAGCAGCCCTGACTTAAGGGGAGGCGACCAGTACTTC. Translating it yields CASSPDLRGGDQYF. V and J are TRBV5-1 and TRBJ2-5, with a weak D call TRBD2 (6 bases). CDR3 length equals 14 residues. Germline CDR1 SGHRS, CDR2 YFSETQ. V lost 4 bases, J lost 10 bases, and 20 bases lay in between. Using reference TRBV5-1 and TRBJ2-5 for the parts outside the CDR3, the full variable domain is KAGVTQTPRYLIKTRGQQVTLSCSPISGHRSVSWYQQTPGQGLQFLFEYFSETQRNKGNFPGRFSGRQFSNSRSEMNVSTLELGDSALYLCASSPDLRGGDQYFGPGTRLLVL.

The J gene is TRBJ2-3, the V gene TRBV27, with 10 positions matching TRBD2. The length of the CDR3 is 15 residues. The germline gives CDR1 MNHEY, CDR2 SMNVEV (reference sequence). Unmatched junction bases numbered 5, after V lost 5 bases and J lost 3 bases. The CDR3 bases are TGTGCCAGCAGTAGCGGGGGGGAACAAACAGATACGCAGTATTTT. Translation: CASSSGGEQTDTQYF.

The rearrangement uses TRBV7-2 and TRBJ1-5, with no clear D. Between the trimmed V and J ends, which lost 0 bases and 7 bases, there was a span of 7 bases. The germline V gene encodes CDR1 SGHTA and CDR2 FQGNSA. CDR3 size: 13 residues. CDR3 in DNA: TGTGCCAGCAGCTTAGCCGGGGAACAGCCCCAGCATTTT. It encodes CASSLAGEQPQHF.

The chain has TRBV5-1 and TRBJ2-1; D gene ambiguous. V was cut by 0 bases and J by 10 bases, with 8 bases left in between. Per the germline V gene, CDR1 is SGHRS and CDR2 is YFSETQ. The CDR3 runs 12 residues. In nucleotides, the CDR3 is TGCGCCAGCAGCTTGGGGGAATCCGAGCAGTTCTTC. It encodes CASSLGESEQFF.

This clone appeared a few times. Different DNA sequences within this sample yield the same CDR3. This rearrangement joins TRBV5-1 to TRBJ2-6; no definite D call. Germline V gene data show CDR1 as SGHRS and CDR2 as YFSETQ. CDR3 length: 15 amino acids. The V gene lost 0 bases and the J gene lost 1 base, with 5 bases spanning the gap. The DNA for the CDR3 is TGCGCCAGCAGCTTGGCGGCTTCTGGGGCCAACGTCCTGACTTTC. Its translation: CASSLAASGANVLTF.

The V gene is TRBV11-2, the J gene TRBJ1-5; a weak D match, TRBD1 (6 bases). The CDR3 is made up of 14 amino acids. Germline V gives CDR1 SGHAT, CDR2 FQNNGV. V lost 0 bases, J lost 5 bases, and 8 bases lay in between. In DNA, the CDR3 is TGTGCCAGCAGCTTAGACAGGGGCCATCAGCCCCAGCATTTT. Its protein product is CASSLDRGHQPQHF.

This chain joins TRBV20-1 and TRBJ1-1, with D uncertain. Trimming pared 3 bases from V and 11 bases from J, leaving 13 bases between. The CDR3 length is 11 residues. Looked up from germline, CDR1 is DFQATT and CDR2 is SNEGSKA (reference sequence). The CDR3 DNA follows: TGCAGTGCTAGCCCTTACGACGAGGCTTTCTTT. Amino acid sequence: CSASPYDEAFF.

The chain is built from TRBV14 and TRBJ1-1; TRBD1 aligns across 10 bases. This CDR3 has 15 amino acids. Per germline, CDR1 SGHDN and CDR2 FVKESK. V dropped 4 bases and J dropped 1; count of bases not matched to a gene: 3. CDR3 protein: CASSLTGGANTEAFF. The CDR3 nucleotides are TGTGCCAGCAGCCTGACAGGGGGCGCGAACACTGAAGCTTTCTTT.

This clone was detected a few times. V is TRBV30 and J is TRBJ1-6; TRBD1 is a possible D gene (6 bases). This CDR3 has 13 amino acids. Germline CDR1 is GTSNPN and CDR2 is SVGIG (reference sequence). V dropped 3 bases and J dropped 8 bases, with 11 bases sitting between them. CDR3 nucleotide sequence: TGTGCCTGGAGCCAAGGGGGAGATTCACCCCTCCACTTT. Translating it yields CAWSQGGDSPLHF.

In its sample, this clone was seen a few times. The CDR3 spells CSVEGSPGDKSGANVLTF. For the CDR3, the DNA is TGCAGCGTTGAAGGATCACCGGGGGACAAGTCTGGGGCCAACGTCCTGACTTTC. The chain combines TRBV29-1 with TRBJ2-6; either TRBD1 or TRBD2 may fit D (6 bases each). CDR3 length equals 18 residues. The germline V gene has CDR1 SQVTM and CDR2 ANQGSEA. Between the trimmed V and J ends, which lost 1 base and 1 base, there was a span of 17 bases. Full variable domain (missing parts from reference TRBV29-1 and TRBJ2-6): SAVISQKPSRDICQRGTSLTIQCQVDSQVTMMFWYRQQPGQSLTLIATANQGSEATYESGFVIDKFPISRPNLTFSTLTVSNMSPEDSSIYLCSVEGSPGDKSGANVLTFGAGSRLTVL.

J is TRBJ2-1 and V is TRBV30; D unclear. In germline, CDR1 is GTSNPN, CDR2 SVGIG (reference sequence). V lost 2 bases and J 8 bases, leaving 13 bases between the germline ends. This CDR3 has 13 residues. CDR3 loop: CAWSQVPGDEQFF. As DNA, the CDR3 is TGTGCCTGGAGTCAAGTCCCGGGCGATGAGCAGTTCTTC.

This chain connects TRBV29-1 to TRBJ1-2; D is ambiguous. The CDR3 has 16 amino acids. The germline V gene has CDR1 SQVTM and CDR2 ANQGSEA. Trimming left V 4 bases short and J 3 bases short, with 21 bases between. The CDR3 DNA follows: TGCAGCGTTGTTTTCATGGCGATTAAAAACGACTATGGCTACACCTTC. Its translation: CSVVFMAIKNDYGYTF.

This clone was picked up one time. This chain links TRBV30 with TRBJ1-6; D call uncertain. This CDR3 comprises 13 residues. CDR1 and CDR2 (germline): GTSNPN, SVGIG (reference sequence). Trimming took 0 bases from V and 9 from J, leaving 9 bases between them. This chain's CDR3 is CAWSVRESSPLHF. The CDR3 DNA reads TGTGCCTGGAGTGTACGGGAGAGTTCACCCCTCCACTTT.

The chain uses TRBV7-2 and TRBJ2-7, with a weak D call TRBD2 (5 bases). Germline V gives CDR1 SGHTA, CDR2 FQGNSA. Deletions cut 1 base from V and 6 bases from J, with 13 bases between. The CDR3 consists of 14 residues. The chain's CDR3 is CASSLVGLAGEQYF. CDR3 in DNA: TGTGCCAGCAGCTTAGTTGGCCTGGCGGGCGAGCAGTACTTC.

This clone has only a few counts. V usage is TRBV10-3 and J usage is TRBJ2-3; no firm D call. The germline V gene encodes CDR1 ENHRY and CDR2 SYGVKD. This CDR3 contains 13 residues. The ends were cut back, 6 bases at V and 0 bases at J, with 7 bases in the middle. The CDR3 sequence: CAIRDSSTDTQYF. In DNA, the CDR3 is TGTGCCATCAGAGACTCTAGCACAGATACGCAGTATTTT.

Turning to this clone: The same CDR3 arises from other DNA sequences in this sample as well. J is TRBJ2-5 and V is TRBV29-1; no definite D call. The CDR3 consists of 12 residues. The V gene lost 6 bases and the J gene lost 1 base, with 9 bases spanning the gap. The germline V gene encodes CDR1 SQVTM and CDR2 ANQGSEA. CDR3 sequence (DNA): TGCAGCGTCGCTGACGGCCAAGAGACCCAGTACTTC. This sequence encodes CSVADGQETQYF.

J is TRBJ1-1 and V is TRBV11-2; no clear D. CDR1 and CDR2 from the germline V gene are SGHAT and FQNNGV. The V end lost 1 base, the J end lost 6 bases, and 12 bases lay between the germline ends. CDR3 length: 14 residues. Here the CDR3 reads CASSLVRSVSEAFF. CDR3 bases: TGTGCCAGCAGCTTAGTTAGGTCGGTCTCTGAAGCTTTCTTT.

On this clone: Other DNA sequences in the sample encode the same CDR3. This sequence joins TRBV29-1 and TRBJ1-1; D unresolved. Trimming removed 6 bases at V and 0 bases at J, with 8 bases between. This CDR3 region has 12 residues. Germline assignment: CDR1 SQVTM and CDR2 ANQGSEA. CDR3 DNA sequence: TGCAGCGTAAGCGGGATGAACACTGAAGCTTTCTTT. It is translated as CSVSGMNTEAFF.